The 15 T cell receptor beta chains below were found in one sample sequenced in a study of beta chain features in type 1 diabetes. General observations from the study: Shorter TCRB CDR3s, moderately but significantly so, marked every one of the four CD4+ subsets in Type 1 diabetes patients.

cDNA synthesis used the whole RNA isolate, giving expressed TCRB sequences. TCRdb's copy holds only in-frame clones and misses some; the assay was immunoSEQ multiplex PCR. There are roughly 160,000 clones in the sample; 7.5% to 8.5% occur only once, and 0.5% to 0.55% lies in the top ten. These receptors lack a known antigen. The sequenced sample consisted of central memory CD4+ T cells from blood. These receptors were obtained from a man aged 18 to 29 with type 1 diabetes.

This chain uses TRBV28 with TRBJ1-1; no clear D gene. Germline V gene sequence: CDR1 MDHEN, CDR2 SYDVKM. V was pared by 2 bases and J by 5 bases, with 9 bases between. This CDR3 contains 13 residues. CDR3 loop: CASSLGGWTEAFF. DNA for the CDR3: TGTGCCAGCAGTTTAGGTGGCTGGACTGAAGCTTTCTTT.

The CDR3 coding sequence is TGTGCCAGCAGTGGGGGGCGCCGACAAAACACTGAAGCTTTCTTT. Translating it yields CASSGGRRQNTEAFF. The rearrangement links TRBV2 to TRBJ1-1, with D perhaps matching TRBD1 (6 bases). Trimming removed 4 bases at V and 2 bases at J, with 14 bases between. Germline V CDR1 and CDR2: SNHLY, FYNNEI. The CDR3 contains 15 residues.

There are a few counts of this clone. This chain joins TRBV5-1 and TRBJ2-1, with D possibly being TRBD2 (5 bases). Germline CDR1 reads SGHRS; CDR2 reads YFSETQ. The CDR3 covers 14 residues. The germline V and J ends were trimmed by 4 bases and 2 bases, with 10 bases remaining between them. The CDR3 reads CASSGGSAYNEQFF. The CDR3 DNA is TGCGCCAGCAGCGGAGGCAGCGCCTACAATGAGCAGTTCTTC.

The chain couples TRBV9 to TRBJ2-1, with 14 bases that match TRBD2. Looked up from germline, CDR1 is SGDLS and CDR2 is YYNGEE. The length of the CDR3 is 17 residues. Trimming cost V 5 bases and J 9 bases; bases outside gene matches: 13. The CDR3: CASSLKPPGLAGVEQFF. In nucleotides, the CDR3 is TGTGCCAGCAGTTTAAAACCCCCGGGACTAGCGGGAGTTGAGCAGTTCTTC.

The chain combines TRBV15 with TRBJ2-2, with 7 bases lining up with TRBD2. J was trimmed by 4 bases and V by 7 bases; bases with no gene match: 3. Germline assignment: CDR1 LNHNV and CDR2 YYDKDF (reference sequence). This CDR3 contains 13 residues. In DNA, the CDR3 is TGTGCCACCAAAGCGGGGTCCACCGGGGAGCTGTTTTTT. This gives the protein CATKAGSTGELFF.

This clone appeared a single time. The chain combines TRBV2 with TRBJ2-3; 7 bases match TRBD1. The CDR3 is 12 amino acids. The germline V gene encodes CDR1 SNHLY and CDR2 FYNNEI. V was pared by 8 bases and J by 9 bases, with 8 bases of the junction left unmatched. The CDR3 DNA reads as TGTGCCAGCCGACCCAGGGGGTGGACGCAGTATTTT. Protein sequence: CASRPRGWTQYF.

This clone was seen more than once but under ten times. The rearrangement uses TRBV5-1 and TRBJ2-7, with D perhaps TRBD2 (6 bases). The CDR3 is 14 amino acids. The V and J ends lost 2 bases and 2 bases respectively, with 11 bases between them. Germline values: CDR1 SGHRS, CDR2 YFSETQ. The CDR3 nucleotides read TGCGCCAGCAGCTTCCTAGCGCGAACCTACGAGCAGTACTTC. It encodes CASSFLARTYEQYF. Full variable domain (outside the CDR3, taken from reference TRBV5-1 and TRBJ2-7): KAGVTQTPRYLIKTRGQQVTLSCSPISGHRSVSWYQQTPGQGLQFLFEYFSETQRNKGNFPGRFSGRQFSNSRSEMNVSTLELGDSALYLCASSFLARTYEQYFGPGTRLTVT.

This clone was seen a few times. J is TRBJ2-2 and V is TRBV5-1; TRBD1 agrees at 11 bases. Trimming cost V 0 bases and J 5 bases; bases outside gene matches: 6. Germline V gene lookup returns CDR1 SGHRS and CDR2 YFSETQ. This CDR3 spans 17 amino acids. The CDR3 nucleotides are TGCGCCAGCAGCTTGGATGGACAGGGGGCTTGGACCGGGGAGCTGTTTTTT. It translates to CASSLDGQGAWTGELFF.

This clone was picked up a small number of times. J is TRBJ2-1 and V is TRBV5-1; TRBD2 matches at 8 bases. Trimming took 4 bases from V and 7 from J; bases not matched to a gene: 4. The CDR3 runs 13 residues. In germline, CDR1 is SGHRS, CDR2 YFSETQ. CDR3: CASSSGSWNEQFF. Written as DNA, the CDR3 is TGCGCCAGCAGCAGCGGGAGTTGGAATGAGCAGTTCTTC.

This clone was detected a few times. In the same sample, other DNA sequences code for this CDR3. The CDR3: CAISDRQSEETQYF. DNA for the CDR3: TGTGCCATCAGTGACCGACAGTCTGAAGAGACCCAGTACTTC. This sequence joins TRBV10-3 and TRBJ2-5; the D gene is possibly TRBD1 (5 bases). The germline gives CDR1 ENHRY, CDR2 SYGVKD. The V gene lost 3 bases and the J gene lost 3 bases, with 11 bases spanning the gap. The CDR3 is made up of 14 amino acids.

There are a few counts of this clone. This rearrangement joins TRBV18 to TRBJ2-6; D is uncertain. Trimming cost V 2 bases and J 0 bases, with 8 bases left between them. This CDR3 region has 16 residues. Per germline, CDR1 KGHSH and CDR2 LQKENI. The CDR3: CASSPVEYSGANVLTF. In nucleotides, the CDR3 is TGTGCCAGCTCACCAGTAGAGTACTCTGGGGCCAACGTCCTGACTTTC.

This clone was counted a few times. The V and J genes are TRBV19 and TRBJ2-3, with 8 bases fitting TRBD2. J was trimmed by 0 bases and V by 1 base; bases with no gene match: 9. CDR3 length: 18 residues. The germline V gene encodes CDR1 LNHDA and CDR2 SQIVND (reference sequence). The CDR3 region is CASSIGSGVSLSTDTQYF. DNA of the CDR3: TGTGCCAGTAGTATAGGTAGCGGGGTCTCTCTCAGCACAGATACGCAGTATTTT.

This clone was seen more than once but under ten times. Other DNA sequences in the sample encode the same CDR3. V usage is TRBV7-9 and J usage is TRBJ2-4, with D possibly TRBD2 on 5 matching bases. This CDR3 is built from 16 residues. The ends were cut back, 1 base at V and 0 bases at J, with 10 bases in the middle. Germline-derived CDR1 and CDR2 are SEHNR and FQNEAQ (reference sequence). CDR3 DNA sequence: TGTGCCAGCAGCTTAGGAGCAGGACTAGCCAAAAACATTCAGTACTTC. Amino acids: CASSLGAGLAKNIQYF.

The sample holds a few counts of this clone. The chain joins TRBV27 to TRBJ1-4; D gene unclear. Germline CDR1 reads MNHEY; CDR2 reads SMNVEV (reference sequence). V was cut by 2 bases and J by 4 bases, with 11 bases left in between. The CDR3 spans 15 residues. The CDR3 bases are TGTGCCAGCAGTTTAAGCCGTACCTTTAATGAAAAACTGTTTTTT. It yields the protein CASSLSRTFNEKLFF.

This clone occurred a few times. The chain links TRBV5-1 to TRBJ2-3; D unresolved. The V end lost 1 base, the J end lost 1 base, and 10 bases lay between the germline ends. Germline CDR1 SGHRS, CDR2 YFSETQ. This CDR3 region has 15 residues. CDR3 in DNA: TGCGCCAGCAGCTTGAACCTAGTTGGCACAGATACGCAGTATTTT. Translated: CASSLNLVGTDTQYF.